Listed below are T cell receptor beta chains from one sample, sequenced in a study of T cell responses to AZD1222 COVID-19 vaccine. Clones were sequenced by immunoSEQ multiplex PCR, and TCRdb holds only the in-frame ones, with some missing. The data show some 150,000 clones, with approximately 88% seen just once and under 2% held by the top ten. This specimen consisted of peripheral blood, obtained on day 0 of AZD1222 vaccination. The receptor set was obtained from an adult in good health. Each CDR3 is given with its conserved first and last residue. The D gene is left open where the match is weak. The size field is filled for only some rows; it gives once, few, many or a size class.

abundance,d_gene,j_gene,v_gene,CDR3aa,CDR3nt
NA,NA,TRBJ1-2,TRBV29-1,CSVGGQYYVGYTF,TGCAGCGTTGGAGGACAGTATTATGTCGGCTACACCTTC
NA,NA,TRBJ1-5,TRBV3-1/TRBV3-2,CASSQDRGPGNQPQHF,TGTGCCAGCAGCCAAGACCGAGGACCGGGCAATCAGCCCCAGCATTTT
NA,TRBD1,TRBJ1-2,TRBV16,CASSIYQGQGYGYTF,TGTGCCAGCAGCATCTACCAGGGACAGGGATATGGCTACACCTTC
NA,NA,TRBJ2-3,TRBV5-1,CASSQGTTPTDTQYF,TGCGCCAGCAGCCAGGGGACTACACCCACAGATACGCAGTATTTT
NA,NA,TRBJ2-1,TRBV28,CASTTPRGLTEQFF,TGTGCCAGCACCACCCCCAGAGGGCTGACTGAGCAGTTCTTC
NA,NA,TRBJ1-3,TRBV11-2,CASSSTGGGGNTIYF,TGTGCCAGCAGCTCAACGGGGGGCGGTGGAAACACCATATATTTT
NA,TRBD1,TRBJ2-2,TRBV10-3,CAISESRQGTGELFF,TGTGCCATCAGTGAGTCAAGACAGGGGACCGGGGAGCTGTTTTTT
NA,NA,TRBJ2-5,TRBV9,CASSVRPAETQYF,TGTGCCAGCAGCGTACGGCCTGCGGAGACCCAGTACTTC
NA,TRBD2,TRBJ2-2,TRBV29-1,CSVGPSGRADGELFF,TGCAGCGTTGGGCCTAGCGGGAGGGCCGACGGGGAGCTGTTTTTT
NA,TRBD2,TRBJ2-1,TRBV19,CASSPTGLAGDYNEQFF,TGTGCCAGTAGTCCGACGGGACTAGCGGGAGACTACAATGAGCAGTTCTTC
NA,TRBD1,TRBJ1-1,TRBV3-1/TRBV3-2,CASSQGTGNEFF,TGTGCCAGCAGCCAAGGGACAGGGAACGAGTTCTTT
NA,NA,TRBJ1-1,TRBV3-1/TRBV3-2,CASSQVGAVAFF,TGTGCCAGCAGCCAAGTTGGGGCTGTAGCTTTCTTT
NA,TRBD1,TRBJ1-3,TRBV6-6,CASSYSGQSSGNTIYF,TGTGCCAGCAGTTACTCGGGACAGAGCTCTGGAAACACCATATATTTT
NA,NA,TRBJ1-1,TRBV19,CASSESTRTEAFF,TGTGCCAGTAGTGAGAGTACGCGCACTGAAGCTTTCTTT
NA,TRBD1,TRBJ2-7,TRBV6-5,CASSYQGARYEQYF,TGTGCCAGCAGTTACCAGGGGGCTCGGTACGAGCAGTACTTC
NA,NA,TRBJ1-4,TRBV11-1,CASSSGGEKLFF,TGTGCCAGCAGCTCCGGGGGTGAAAAACTGTTTTTT
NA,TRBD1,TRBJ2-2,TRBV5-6,CASRGTGYANTGELFF,TGTGCCAGCAGGGGGACAGGGTACGCGAACACCGGGGAGCTGTTTTTT
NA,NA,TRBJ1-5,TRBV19,CASSIALPWGGNQPQHF,TGTGCCAGTAGTATAGCTCTCCCCTGGGGGGGCAATCAGCCCCAGCATTTT
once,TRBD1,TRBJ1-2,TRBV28,CASGTGARYGYTF,TGTGCCAGCGGGACAGGGGCCCGCTATGGCTACACCTTC
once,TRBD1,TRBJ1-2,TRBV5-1,CASSVQGPLYGYTF,TGCGCCAGCAGCGTACAGGGGCCCCTCTATGGCTACACCTTC
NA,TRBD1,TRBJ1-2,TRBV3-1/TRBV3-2,CASSHQGVSGYTF,TGTGCCAGCAGCCACCAGGGGGTCTCTGGCTACACCTTC
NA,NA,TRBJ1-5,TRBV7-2,CASSLARAGNQPQHF,TGTGCCAGCAGCTTAGCTCGAGCGGGCAATCAGCCCCAGCATTTT
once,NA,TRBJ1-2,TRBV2,CANGGDNYGYTF,TGTGCCAACGGGGGGGACAACTATGGCTACACCTTC
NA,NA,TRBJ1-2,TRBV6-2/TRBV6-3,CASSYSDATGNYGYTF,TGTGCCAGCAGTTACTCCGATGCAACAGGGAACTATGGCTACACCTTC
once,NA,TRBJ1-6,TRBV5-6,CASSPRGGHYNSPLHF,TGTGCCAGCAGCCCTCGGGGGGGCCATTATAATTCACCCCTCCACTTT
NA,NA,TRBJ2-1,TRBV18,CASSPGSSNEQFF,TGTGCCAGCTCACCAGGAAGCAGCAATGAGCAGTTCTTC
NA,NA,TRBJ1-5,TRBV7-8,CASSLAAGAPTSNQPQHF,TGTGCCAGCAGCTTAGCGGCAGGGGCCCCGACTAGCAATCAGCCCCAGCATTTT
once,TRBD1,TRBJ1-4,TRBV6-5,CASSYSGAGQVLTEDF,TGTGCCAGCAGTTACTCGGGGGCGGGACAGGTCCTAACTGAGGATTTT
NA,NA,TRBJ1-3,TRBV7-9,CASSQEASGNTIYF,TGTGCCAGCAGCCAGGAAGCCTCTGGAAACACCATATATTTT
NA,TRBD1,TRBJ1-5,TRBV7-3,CASSGTGDQPQHF,TGTGCCAGCAGCGGGACAGGGGATCAGCCCCAGCATTTT
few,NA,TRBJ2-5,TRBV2,CASILAVTQETQYF,TGTGCCAGCATCTTGGCAGTCACCCAAGAGACCCAGTACTTC
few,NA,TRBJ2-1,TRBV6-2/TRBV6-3,CASSTRPPQFF,TGTGCCAGCAGTACCCGGCCACCCCAGTTCTTC
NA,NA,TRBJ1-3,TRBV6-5,CASKDSSYSGNTIYF,TGTGCCAGCAAGGACAGTTCATACTCTGGAAACACCATATATTTT
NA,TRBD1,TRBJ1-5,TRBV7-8,CASSLEAGGGGQPQHF,TGTGCCAGCAGCCTAGAAGCAGGGGGCGGGGGTCAGCCCCAGCATTTT
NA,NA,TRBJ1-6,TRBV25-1,CASSASRGNWDSPLHF,TGTGCCAGCAGTGCCTCCAGGGGAAATTGGGATTCACCCCTCCACTTT
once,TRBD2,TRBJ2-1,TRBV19,CASSTGLAGTNEQFF,TGTGCCAGTAGTACGGGACTAGCGGGAACCAATGAGCAGTTCTTC
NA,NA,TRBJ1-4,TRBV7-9,CASSSPKGFTNEKLFF,TGTGCCAGCAGCTCGCCAAAGGGGTTTACTAATGAAAAACTGTTTTTT
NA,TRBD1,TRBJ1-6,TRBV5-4,CASSLSGTGSSPLHF,TGTGCCAGCAGCTTAAGCGGGACAGGTAGTTCACCCCTCCACTTT
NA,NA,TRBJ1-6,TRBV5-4,CASTRDPGSLSPLHF,TGTGCCAGCACCCGGGACCCCGGTTCATTATCACCCCTCCACTTT
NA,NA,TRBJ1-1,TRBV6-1,CASSERRAGTEAFF,TGTGCCAGCAGTGAAAGGAGGGCTGGGACTGAAGCTTTCTTT
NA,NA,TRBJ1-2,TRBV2,CASILRAADYGYTF,TGTGCCAGCATTCTCCGGGCCGCTGACTATGGCTACACCTTC
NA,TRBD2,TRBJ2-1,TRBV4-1,CASSQVPSGGGFEQFF,TGCGCCAGCAGCCAGGTACCTAGCGGGGGGGGATTTGAGCAGTTCTTC
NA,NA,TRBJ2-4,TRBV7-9,CASSLERDSVLQYF,TGTGCCAGCAGCTTAGAGCGGGACAGCGTACTTCAGTACTTC
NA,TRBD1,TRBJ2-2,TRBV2,CASSGGQGSTGELFF,TGTGCCAGCAGTGGGGGACAGGGCAGCACCGGGGAGCTGTTTTTT
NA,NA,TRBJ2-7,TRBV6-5,CATQSPPREEQYF,TGTGCCACCCAGTCACCTCCCCGGGAGGAGCAGTACTTC
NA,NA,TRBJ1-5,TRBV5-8,CASSLGLPTNQPQHF,TGTGCCAGCAGCTTGGGACTGCCTACCAATCAGCCCCAGCATTTT
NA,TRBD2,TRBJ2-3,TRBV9,CASSVVASGRAGDTQYF,TGTGCCAGCAGCGTAGTTGCTAGCGGGAGGGCCGGGGATACGCAGTATTTT
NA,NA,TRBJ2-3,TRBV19,CASSIVSRGTDTQYF,TGTGCCAGTAGTATAGTCTCAAGGGGCACAGATACGCAGTATTTT
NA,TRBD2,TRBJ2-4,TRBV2,CASTSGGAKNIQYF,TGTGCCAGCACTAGCGGGGGGGCCAAAAACATTCAGTACTTC
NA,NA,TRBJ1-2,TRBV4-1,CASSQDFLGTVGYTF,TGCGCCAGCAGCCAAGATTTTCTAGGGACGGTCGGCTACACCTTC
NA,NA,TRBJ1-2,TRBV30,CAWRQDRAYGYTF,TGTGCCTGGAGGCAGGACCGGGCCTATGGCTACACCTTC